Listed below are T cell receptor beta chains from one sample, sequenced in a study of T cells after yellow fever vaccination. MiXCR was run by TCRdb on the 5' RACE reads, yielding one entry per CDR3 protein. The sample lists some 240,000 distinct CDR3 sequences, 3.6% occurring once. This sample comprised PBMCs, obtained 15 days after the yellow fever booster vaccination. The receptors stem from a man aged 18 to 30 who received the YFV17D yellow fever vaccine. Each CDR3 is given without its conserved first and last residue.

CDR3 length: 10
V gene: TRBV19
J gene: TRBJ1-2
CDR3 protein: ASSPDSYGYT

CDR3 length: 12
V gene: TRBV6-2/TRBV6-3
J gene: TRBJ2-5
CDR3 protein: ASSEQGLQETQY

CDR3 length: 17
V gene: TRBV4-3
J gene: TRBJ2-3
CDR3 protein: ASSQDSGLAGESADTQY

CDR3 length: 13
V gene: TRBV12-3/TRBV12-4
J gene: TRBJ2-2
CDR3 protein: ASRINRGGTGELF

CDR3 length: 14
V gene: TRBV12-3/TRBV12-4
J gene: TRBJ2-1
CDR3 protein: ASQLAGGRSYNEQF

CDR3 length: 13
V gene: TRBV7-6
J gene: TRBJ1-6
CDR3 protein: ASSETGTGFSPLH

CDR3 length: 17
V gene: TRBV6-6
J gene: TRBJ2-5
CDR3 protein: ASRSTRKLAGEKQETQY

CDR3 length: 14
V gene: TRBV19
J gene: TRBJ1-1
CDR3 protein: ASSMFITGQNTEAF

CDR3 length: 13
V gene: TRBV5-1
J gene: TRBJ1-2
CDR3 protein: ASSAGQGAMGVYT

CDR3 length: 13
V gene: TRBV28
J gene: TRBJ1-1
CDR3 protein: ASSFAGRLNTEAF

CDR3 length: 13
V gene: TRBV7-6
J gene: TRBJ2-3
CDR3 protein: ASSTRTSDTDTQY

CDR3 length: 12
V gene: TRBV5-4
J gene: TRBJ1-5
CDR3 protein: ASSLQGRGQPQH

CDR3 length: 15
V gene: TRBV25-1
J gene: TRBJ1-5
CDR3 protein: ASSDDQGVSPNQPQH

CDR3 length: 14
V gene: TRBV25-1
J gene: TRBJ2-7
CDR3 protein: ASSELTSLSSYEQY

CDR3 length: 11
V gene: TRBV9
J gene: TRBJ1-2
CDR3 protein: ASSSPGNYGYT

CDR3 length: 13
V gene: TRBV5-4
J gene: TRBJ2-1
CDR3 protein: ASSFYGGADNEQF

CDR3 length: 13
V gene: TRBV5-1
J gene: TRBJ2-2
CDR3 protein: ASSTTTPHTGELF

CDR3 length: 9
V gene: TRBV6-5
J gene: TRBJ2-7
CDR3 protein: ASTLRSEQY

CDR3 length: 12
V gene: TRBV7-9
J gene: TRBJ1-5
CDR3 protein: ASSLEGGKQPQH

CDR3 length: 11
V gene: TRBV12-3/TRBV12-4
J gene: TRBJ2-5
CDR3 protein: ASSFGQKETQY

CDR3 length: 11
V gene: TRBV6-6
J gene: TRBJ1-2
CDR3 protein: ASSYGGGYGYT

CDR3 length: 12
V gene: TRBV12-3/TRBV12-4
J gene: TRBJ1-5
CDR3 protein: ASSPGQLNQPQH

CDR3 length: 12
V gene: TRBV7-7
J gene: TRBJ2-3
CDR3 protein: ASSATSWGDTQY

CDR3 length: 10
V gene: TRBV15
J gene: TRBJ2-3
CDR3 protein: ATSFVGRPQY

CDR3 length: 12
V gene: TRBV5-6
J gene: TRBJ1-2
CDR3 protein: ASSPFFQGAGYT

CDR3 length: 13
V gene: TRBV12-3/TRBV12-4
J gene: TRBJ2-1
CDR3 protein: ASRRGRDSYNEQF

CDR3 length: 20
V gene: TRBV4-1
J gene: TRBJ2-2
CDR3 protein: ASSQDLGVAGGLPTNTGELF

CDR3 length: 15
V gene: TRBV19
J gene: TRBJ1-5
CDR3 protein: ASRGADRPTNNQPQH

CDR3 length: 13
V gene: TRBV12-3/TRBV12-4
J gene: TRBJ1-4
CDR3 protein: ASSKRTGGNEKLF

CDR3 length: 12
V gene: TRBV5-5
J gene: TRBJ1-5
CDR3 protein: ASSPVSFNQPQH

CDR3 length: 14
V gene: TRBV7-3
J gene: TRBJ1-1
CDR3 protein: ASSLNAAKMGTEAF

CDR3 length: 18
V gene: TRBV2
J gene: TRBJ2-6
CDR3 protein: ASSSGSTRAHISGANVLT

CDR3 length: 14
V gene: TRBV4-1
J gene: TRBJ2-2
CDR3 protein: ASSPRTSGGATELF

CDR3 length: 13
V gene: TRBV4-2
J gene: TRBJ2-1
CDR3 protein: ATCSGGLPYNEQF

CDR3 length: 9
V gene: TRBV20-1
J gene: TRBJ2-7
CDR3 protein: SARGRNEQY

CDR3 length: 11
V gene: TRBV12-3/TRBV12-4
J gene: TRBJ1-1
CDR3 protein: ASSLRARSEAF

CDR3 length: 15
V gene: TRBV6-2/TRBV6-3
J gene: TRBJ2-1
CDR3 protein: ASSLGPGLAGGNEQF

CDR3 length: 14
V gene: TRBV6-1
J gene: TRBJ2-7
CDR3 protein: ASSEEEGTGSHEQY

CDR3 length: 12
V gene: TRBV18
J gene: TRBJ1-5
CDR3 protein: ASSHDLQGPNQH

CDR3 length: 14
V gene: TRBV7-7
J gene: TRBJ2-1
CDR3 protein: ASSPPSGGAYNEQF

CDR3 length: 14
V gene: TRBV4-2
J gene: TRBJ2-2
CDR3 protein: ASSQVPSRFAGELF

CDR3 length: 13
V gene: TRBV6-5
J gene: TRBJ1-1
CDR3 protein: ASSPGDWGNTEAF

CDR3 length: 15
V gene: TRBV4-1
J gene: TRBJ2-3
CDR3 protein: ASSQGPTSGVTDTQY

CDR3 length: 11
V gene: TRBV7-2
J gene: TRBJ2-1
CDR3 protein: ASSLGRRVEQF

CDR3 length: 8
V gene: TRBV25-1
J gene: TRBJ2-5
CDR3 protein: ARVGETQY

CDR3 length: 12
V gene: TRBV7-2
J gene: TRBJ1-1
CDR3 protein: ASSANTGTTEAF

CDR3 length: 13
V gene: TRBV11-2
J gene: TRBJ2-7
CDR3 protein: ASSLNIALTYEQY

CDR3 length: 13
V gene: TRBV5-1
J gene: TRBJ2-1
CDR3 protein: ASTGGLSSYNEQF

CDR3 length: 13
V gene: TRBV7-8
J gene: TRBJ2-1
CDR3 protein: ASSLPGVSGNEQF

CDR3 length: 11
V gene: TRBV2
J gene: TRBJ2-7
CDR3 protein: ASRGSGGYEQY

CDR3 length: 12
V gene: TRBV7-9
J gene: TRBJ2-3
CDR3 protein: ASNRGQTEDTQY